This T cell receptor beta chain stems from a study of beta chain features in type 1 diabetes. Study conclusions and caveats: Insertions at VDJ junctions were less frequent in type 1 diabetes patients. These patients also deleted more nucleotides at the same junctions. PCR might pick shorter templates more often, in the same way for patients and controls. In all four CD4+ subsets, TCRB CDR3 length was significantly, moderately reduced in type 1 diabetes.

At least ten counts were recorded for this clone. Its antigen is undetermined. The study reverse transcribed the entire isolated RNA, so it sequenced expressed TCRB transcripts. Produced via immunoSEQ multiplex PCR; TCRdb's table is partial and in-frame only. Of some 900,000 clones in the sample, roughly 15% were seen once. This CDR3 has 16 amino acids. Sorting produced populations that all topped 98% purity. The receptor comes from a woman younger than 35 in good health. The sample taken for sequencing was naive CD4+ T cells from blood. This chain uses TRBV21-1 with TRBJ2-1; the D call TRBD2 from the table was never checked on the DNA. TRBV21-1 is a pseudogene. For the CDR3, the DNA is TGTGCCAGCATCAGCGGGAGGGCCAATTCCTACAATGAGCAGTTCTTC. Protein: CASISGRANSYNEQFF.